This T cell receptor (beta chain) was obtained from a study of OX40 agonist ivuxolimab in advanced cancers. Whole-study results and caveats: Those patients achieving a partial response at 0.1-3.0 mg/kg showed among the lowest clonal expansion. Certain nonresponding patients likewise had low normalized T-cell clonal expansion.

Comment on this clone: The antigen is unknown.

CDR1 is SEHNR, CDR2 FQNEAQ, per germline (reference sequence). CDR3 length: 16 amino acids. V was cut by 1 base and J by 5 bases, with 16 bases left in between. TCRdb's copy holds only in-frame clones and misses some; the assay was immunoSEQ multiplex PCR. Seen here are about 100,000 clones, around 90% observed once, and the top ten hold 0.79%. Individuals having autoimmune disease history or systemic immunosuppression were not enrolled. V usage is TRBV7-9 and J usage is TRBJ2-3, with D tentatively TRBD2 (5 bases). Sequencing was performed on CD4+ or CD8+ T cells sorted from blood, taken in a trial of the OX40 agonist ivuxolimab. The source of this sequence is an adult with an advanced solid tumor such as melanoma, head and neck, liver or kidney cancer. The chain's CDR3 is CASSLGGSSVGDTQYF. The DNA of the CDR3 is TGTGCCAGCAGCTTAGGCGGCAGTAGCGTTGGAGATACGCAGTATTTT.